Detailed here is one T cell receptor beta chain. Its antigen remains undetermined. No per-base quality is available; no much larger clone lies one base away. TCRbeta CDR3 regions were amplified from genomic DNA using the immunoSEQ Assay, a bias-controlled multiplex PCR. Per the original workflow: Within the assay, amplification of reference gene primers was used to estimate how many nucleated cells each sample contained. To quantify the absolute abundance of each unique TCRbeta CDR3 rearrangement, sequence reads were collapsed and filtered. Productive Simpson clonality was computed per sample as the square root of Simpson's diversity index over productive rearrangements. TCRdb limited this immuneACCESS table to in-frame rearrangements with V and J called. A share of clones is missing; checked studies link under half to unresolved V genes, and the rest is unexplained. The DNA was the basis for D and trimming; V, J and clone size are from that table. In this sample the table shows under 300,000 clones, 80% to 85% of which occur a single time. The ten largest make up around 12% of the sample.

These data originate in a study of blood T cell repertoires in COVID-19 (dated by TCRdb to between 2020 and 2021). About the full investigation: The collaborator samples originated in the United States, Italy and Spain and spanned the acute and convalescent phases of COVID-19. The material from the prospective study consisted of cDNA or gDNA derived from T cells, B-cell-depleted T cells, or PBMCs. Subjects who had been exposed to COVID-19, were actively infected with it, or had recovered from it provided the deeply sampled blood TCRbeta repertoires that made up the dataset. A freely available public database, intended as a resource for researchers studying the immune response to SARS-CoV-2, is where the repertoires were released. Samples came from the ongoing ImmuneRACE study (first 160 participants) plus 1,254 subjects from 6 global collaborators. Nearly every sample came with metadata listing a de-identified subject ID, COVID-19 status, age in years and sex. Where HLA class I and class II types were available, the types were taken from metadata supplied by the sample provider, not from assay-based typing.

Broad study findings and their caveats: The quantity of clinical and demographic metadata differed by source and by participant and was supplied without curation.

Whole blood was collected in K2EDTA tubes by collaborating institutions according to the institutions' own protocols. For TCRbeta analysis, collaborator samples were shipped as frozen whole blood, as isolated PBMCs, or as DNA extracted from either sample type. This clonotype was sampled from a woman aged 55-75 years with active or convalescent COVID-19. Sequenced input: peripheral blood.

The CDR3 protein: CASTPLTPYLGQQYF. The sequenced DNA: TGTGCCAGCACCCCCCTAACTCCCTACCTTGGTCAGCAGTACTTC. Recombination joined TRBV7-9 with TRBJ2-7; too little of a D gene remains to name it. V and J lose 7 bases and 8 bases, and a span of 24 bases separates them. Its CDR3 holds 15 amino acids, cysteine through phenylalanine. Only the CDR3 DNA is retained, 45 bases long and in frame from the first base. The germline V gene (reference sequence) specifies SEHNR as CDR1 and FQNEAQ as CDR2.